These 27 T cell receptor beta chains originate from one sample sequenced in a study of blood T cell repertoires in COVID-19. Clones were read by immunoSEQ multiplex PCR, and TCRdb kept only the in-frame ones, dropping some. This sample carries approximately 250,000 clones, 84% of them seen once, and the ten largest clones take roughly 4%. The sequencing input was peripheral blood. These receptors all stem from a man in his fifties or sixties with acute or convalescent COVID-19.

V and J are TRBV30 and TRBJ2-7, with 7 bases that match TRBD2. Germline V gives CDR1 GTSNPN, CDR2 SVGIG (reference sequence). The CDR3 is 15 amino acids. The J segment lost 3 bases and the V segment lost 0 bases, leaving 8 bases of the junction unmatched. CDR3 amino acids: CAWSVVAGDGYEQYF. The CDR3 DNA is TGTGCCTGGAGTGTAGTGGCGGGGGATGGCTACGAGCAGTACTTC.

This clone was detected once. J is TRBJ1-6 and V is TRBV5-1, with 10 bases matching TRBD1. CDR1 and CDR2 from the germline V gene are SGHRS and YFSETQ. The J segment lost 7 bases and the V segment lost 6 bases, leaving 4 bases of the junction unmatched. This CDR3 comprises 14 residues. CDR3 loop: CASTGQGVNSPLHF. The CDR3, as DNA: TGCGCCAGCACCGGACAGGGGGTAAATTCACCCCTCCACTTT. The variable domain in full, completed from reference TRBV5-1 and TRBJ1-6, reads KAGVTQTPRYLIKTRGQQVTLSCSPISGHRSVSWYQQTPGQGLQFLFEYFSETQRNKGNFPGRFSGRQFSNSRSEMNVSTLELGDSALYLCASTGQGVNSPLHFGNGTRLTVT.

The rearrangement uses TRBV6-4 and TRBJ2-1; 14 bases are a match to TRBD2. Germline trimming cut 4 bases from V and 7 bases from J; bases unmatched to any gene: 3. Germline CDR1 reads MRHNA; CDR2 reads SNTAGT. There are 15 residues in the CDR3. In nucleotides, the CDR3 is TGTGCCAGCAGTGCCGGGACTAGCGGGAGTAATGAGCAGTTCTTC. Amino acids: CASSAGTSGSNEQFF.

The chain has TRBV24-1 and TRBJ2-2, with D perhaps TRBD2 (6 bases). V lost 3 bases and J lost 6, with 13 bases in between. The CDR3 consists of 15 residues. CDR1 is KGHDR and CDR2 is SFDVKD in the germline V gene. The CDR3 sequence: CATSDAASAAGELFF. The CDR3 region has the DNA TGTGCCACCAGTGATGCGGCTAGCGCCGCCGGGGAGCTGTTTTTT.

The chain has TRBV19 and TRBJ2-5; D gene unclear. The CDR3 is 13 amino acids. Germline V CDR1 and CDR2: LNHDA, SQIVND (reference sequence). V shed 8 bases and J shed 2 bases, with 12 bases lying between them. In DNA, the CDR3 is TGTGCCAGTTCTTGGAGTAGGCAAGAGACCCAGTACTTC. It translates to CASSWSRQETQYF.

The J gene is TRBJ2-7, the V gene TRBV18, with 15 nucleotides matching TRBD2. The V segment lost 4 bases and the J segment 7 bases; nucleotides outside the gene matches: 14. The germline V gene encodes CDR1 KGHSH and CDR2 LQKENI. CDR3 length: 18 amino acids. CDR3 DNA sequence: TGTGCCAGCTCACTCGGGACTAGCGGGAGGTCTGTGGTATGGGAGCAGTACTTC. The encoded protein is CASSLGTSGRSVVWEQYF. Together with reference TRBV18 and TRBJ2-7, the CDR3 gives the full variable domain: NAGVMQNPRHLVRRRGQEARLRCSPMKGHSHVYWYRQLPEEGLKFMVYLQKENIIDESGMPKERFSAEFPKEGPSILRIQQVVRGDSAAYFCASSLGTSGRSVVWEQYFGPGTRLTVT.

This clone was seen once. The CDR3 region is CASSQDLSSGQSDTQYF. In DNA, the CDR3 is TGTGCCAGCAGCCAAGATCTTTCCAGCGGGCAATCTGATACGCAGTATTTT. The chain uses TRBV4-2 and TRBJ2-3, with TRBD2 as a possible D gene (6 bases). Germline lookup yields CDR1 LGHNA and CDR2 YNFKEQ. This CDR3 comprises 17 residues. V was clipped by 0 bases and J by 6 bases, with 19 bases between them.

This clone is termed large (0.1 to 1%). The chain has TRBV28 and TRBJ1-4, with D possibly being TRBD1 (5 bases). The ends were cut back, 0 bases at V and 0 bases at J, with 8 bases in the middle. The CDR3 extends over 16 amino acids. Germline assignment: CDR1 MDHEN and CDR2 SYDVKM. This CDR3 is CASSLWTVATNEKLFF. The CDR3 DNA sequence: TGTGCCAGCAGTTTATGGACAGTTGCAACTAATGAAAAACTGTTTTTT.

This clone was seen only a few times. The chain joins TRBV30 to TRBJ1-3, with D unclear. This CDR3 has 14 amino acids. V was shortened by 0 bases and J by 2 bases, with 8 bases between the two germline ends. Germline V CDR1 and CDR2: GTSNPN, SVGIG (reference sequence). The CDR3 reads CAWSVVGTGNTIYF. The CDR3 nucleotides read TGTGCCTGGAGTGTTGTGGGCACTGGAAACACCATATATTTT.

The V call is TRBV12-3 or TRBV12-4, the J call TRBJ1-2; no reliable D call. V lost 5 bases to trimming and J lost 6 bases, with 13 bases between them. The CDR3 spans 13 residues. This CDR3 is CASSTREEDGYTF. The CDR3 nucleotides read TGTGCCAGCAGTACGAGGGAGGAGGATGGCTACACCTTC.

The chain links TRBV30 to TRBJ2-1; 11 bases match TRBD2. V gave up 6 bases and J gave up 5 bases; unmatched junction bases: 6. This CDR3 comprises 14 residues. The germline CDR1 and CDR2 sequences are GTSNPN and SVGIG (reference sequence). CDR3 region: CACTPLAGDNEQFF. Here the CDR3 DNA reads TGTGCCTGTACGCCACTAGCGGGAGACAATGAGCAGTTCTTC.

The V and J genes are TRBV27 and TRBJ2-1, with D tentatively TRBD1 (6 bases). The CDR3 consists of 16 residues. Trimming stripped 10 bases from V and 4 bases from J, with 23 bases between. The germline V gene encodes CDR1 MNHEY and CDR2 SMNVEV (reference sequence). This chain's CDR3 is CATSGPGAYYYNEQFF. The CDR3 nucleotides are TGTGCCACCTCAGGTCCAGGGGCCTACTATTACAATGAGCAGTTCTTC.

J is TRBJ2-7 and V is TRBV4-1; TRBD2 might be the D (5 bases). This CDR3 comprises 14 residues. V was shortened by 1 base and J by 6 bases, with 13 bases between the two germline ends. Germline V gene sequence: CDR1 MGHRA, CDR2 YSYEKL. The CDR3 nucleotides read TGCGCCAGCAGCCAAGGAGGGTTACTAGGCGAGCAGTACTTC. It codes for CASSQGGLLGEQYF.

This clone showed up just a few times. CDR3 loop: CASSLVGYRPNEKLFF. CDR3 nucleotides: TGTGCCAGCAGCTTAGTAGGATACAGGCCTAATGAAAAACTGTTTTTT. The chain joins TRBV7-8 to TRBJ1-4, with D tentatively TRBD1 (5 bases). The CDR3 extends over 16 amino acids. Per the germline V gene, CDR1 is SGHVS and CDR2 is FQNEAQ. V shed 1 base and J shed 3 bases, with 12 bases lying between them.

This clone was detected a few times. The gene calls are TRBV7-8 and TRBJ2-2; 10 bases match TRBD1. Germline CDR1 is SGHVS and CDR2 is FQNEAQ. The length of the CDR3 is 16 residues. V shed 5 bases and J 6 bases; nucleotides not matched to a gene: 9. CDR3 sequence: CASSLRTGGGSGELFF. The CDR3, as DNA: TGTGCCAGCAGCCTAAGGACAGGGGGGGGATCCGGGGAGCTGTTTTTT. The complete variable domain, with remaining parts taken from reference TRBV7-8 and TRBJ2-2, reads GAGVSQSPRYKVAKRGQDVALRCDPISGHVSLFWYQQALGQGPEFLTYFQNEAQLDKSGLPSDRFFAERPEGSVSTLKIQRTQQEDSAVYLCASSLRTGGGSGELFFGEGSRLTVL.

The V gene is TRBV7-2, the J gene TRBJ2-2; the D gene is possibly TRBD2 (6 bases). The length of the CDR3 is 16 residues. Per the germline V gene, CDR1 is SGHTA and CDR2 is FQGNSA. Trimming took off 6 bases at V and 0 bases at J, with 14 bases between the two ends. CDR3 coding DNA: TGTGCCAGCAGACAACCGGGACTCTCGAACACCGGGGAGCTGTTTTTT. Its protein product is CASRQPGLSNTGELFF.

The chain couples TRBV6-4 to TRBJ2-2; 11 bases map to TRBD2. CDR1 is MRHNA and CDR2 is SNTAGT in the germline V gene. The trim removed 6 bases at V and 4 bases at J, leaving 7 bases unmatched. CDR3 length: 16 amino acids. The CDR3: CASSALAGVSTGELFF. CDR3 nucleotides: TGTGCCAGCAGCGCACTAGCGGGGGTTTCCACCGGGGAGCTGTTTTTT.

The chain recombines TRBV6-1 with TRBJ1-3, with TRBD1 as a possible D gene (5 bases). The CDR3 consists of 17 residues. From germline, CDR1 is MNHNS and CDR2 SASEGT. V was clipped by 0 bases and J by 0 bases, with 12 bases between them. CDR3 coding DNA: TGTGCCAGCAGTGAAGCCGACAGCGCCTACTCTGGAAACACCATATATTTT. This gives the protein CASSEADSAYSGNTIYF.

The genes are TRBV27 and TRBJ2-2; 10 positions agree with TRBD1. V trimming: 6 bases; J trimming: 7 bases; junction bases outside the gene matches: 8. The CDR3 length is 15 residues. In germline, CDR1 is MNHEY, CDR2 SMNVEV (reference sequence). This CDR3 is CASRRQGALGGELFF. CDR3 nucleotides: TGTGCCAGCAGACGACAGGGGGCGCTTGGCGGGGAGCTGTTTTTT.

This chain joins TRBV6-5 and TRBJ1-2; D is perhaps TRBD1 (6 bases). CDR1 and CDR2 from the germline V gene are MNHEY and SVGAGI. Trimming pared 0 bases from V and 3 bases from J, leaving 14 bases between. The CDR3 length is 16 residues. CDR3: CASSYSGLAGDYGYTF. The DNA for the CDR3 is TGTGCCAGCAGTTACTCCGGCTTGGCAGGGGACTATGGCTACACCTTC.

In DNA, the CDR3 is TGTGCCAGCAGCCTAGGACTAGCGGGAGAGCTGGCCGAGCAGTACTTC. Its protein is CASSLGLAGELAEQYF. The chain links TRBV4-2 to TRBJ2-7, with 13 bases aligning to TRBD2. This CDR3 spans 16 amino acids. Germline values: CDR1 LGHNA, CDR2 YNFKEQ. The J segment lost 6 bases and the V segment lost 4 bases, leaving 9 bases of the junction unmatched.

This clone has just one count. J is TRBJ2-5 and V is TRBV3-1 (or the pseudogene TRBV3-2), with 7 bases matching TRBD1. The germline CDR1 and CDR2 sequences are LGHDT and YNNKEL (reference sequence). The V gene end was trimmed by 8 bases and the J gene end by 4 bases; junction bases not matched to a gene: 10. The CDR3 contains 14 residues. CDR3: CASSRGIRGETQYF. In DNA form, the CDR3 reads TGTGCCAGCTCCAGGGGGATTAGGGGAGAGACCCAGTACTTC.

The V and J genes are TRBV18 and TRBJ2-1; 8 bases match TRBD1. CDR3 length: 13 residues. The J segment lost 10 bases and the V segment lost 4 bases, leaving 6 bases of the junction unmatched. Germline CDR1 KGHSH, CDR2 LQKENI. CDR3 coding DNA: TGTGCCAGCTCACTAAACAGGGGGGAGGAGCAGTTCTTC. Protein sequence: CASSLNRGEEQFF.

V and J are TRBV9 and TRBJ2-1; 7 positions match TRBD2. The CDR3 has 13 residues. CDR1 SGDLS and CDR2 YYNGEE come from the germline V gene. Trimming took 0 bases from V and 9 from J; bases not matched to a gene: 3. The CDR3 DNA follows: TGTGCCAGCAGCGTAGGCGGGAGCACTGAGCAGTTCTTC. Protein sequence: CASSVGGSTEQFF.

The sample holds one count of this clone. The V gene is TRBV13, the J gene TRBJ1-2; the match to TRBD1 covers 11 bases. There are 15 residues in the CDR3. Trimming removed 5 bases from V and 8 bases from J; junction bases left unmatched: 10. Germline CDR1 PRHDT, CDR2 FYEKMQ (reference sequence). CDR3 nucleotide sequence: TGTGCCAGCAGCCAAGGACAGGGGGCCGGTAAAGGCTACACCTTC. Translated: CASSQGQGAGKGYTF.

The chain uses TRBV19 and TRBJ2-7; 9 positions agree with TRBD1. The germline V gene encodes CDR1 LNHDA and CDR2 SQIVND (reference sequence). The V gene end was trimmed by 5 bases and the J gene end by 2 bases; junction bases not matched to a gene: 7. CDR3 length: 15 amino acids. CDR3 DNA: TGTGCCAGTAGTTTCGGACAGGGGCACCCCTACGAGCAGTACTTC. As protein: CASSFGQGHPYEQYF.

The gene calls are TRBV7-9 and TRBJ2-1, with D perhaps matching TRBD2 (6 bases). From germline, CDR1 is SEHNR and CDR2 FQNEAQ (reference sequence). This CDR3 is 16 amino acids long. V lost 6 bases, J lost 3 bases, and 18 bases lay in between. CDR3 sequence: CASREIGGISYNEQFF. In DNA form, the CDR3 reads TGTGCCAGCAGGGAAATAGGCGGGATTAGCTACAATGAGCAGTTCTTC.